The 21 T cell receptor beta chains below come from one sample, sequenced in a study of cytomegalovirus exposure and HLA in healthy donors. Method: immunoSEQ multiplex PCR; TCRdb's copy keeps in-frame clones and lacks some. Among about 360,000 clones, roughly 90% were seen once, and the ten largest hold around 0.8%. The specimen was PBMCs. The source is a young woman in good health and CMV-seronegative.

The V gene is TRBV28, the J gene TRBJ2-5; 12 nucleotides match TRBD2. This CDR3 contains 15 residues. V was pared by 5 bases and J by 6 bases, with 7 bases of the junction left unmatched. Germline V lookup: CDR1 MDHEN, CDR2 SYDVKM. The CDR3 DNA sequence: TGTGCCAGCAGTCTCCTAGCGGGGGGGCGAAAGACCCAGTACTTC. Translated, it gives CASSLLAGGRKTQYF.

The chain is built from TRBV30 and TRBJ2-1, with 9 bases that match TRBD2. CDR1 is GTSNPN, CDR2 SVGIG, per germline (reference sequence). The CDR3 is 16 amino acids. V shed 4 bases, J shed 6 bases, and the junction held 13 bases outside the gene matches. The CDR3 DNA sequence: TGTGCCTGGACGGTTTTTGCTGGCGGGAGGGCCAATGAGCAGTTCTTC. This translates into CAWTVFAGGRANEQFF. Complete variable domain (other parts from reference TRBV30 and TRBJ2-1): SQTIHQWPATLVQPVGSPLSLECTVEGTSNPNLYWYRQAAGRGLQLLFYSVGIGQISSEVPQNLSASRPQDRQFILSSKKLLLSDSGFYLCAWTVFAGGRANEQFFGPGTRLTVL.

The V gene is TRBV7-9, the J gene TRBJ1-4; no clear D gene. Trimming removed 2 bases at V and 8 bases at J, with 18 bases between. The CDR3 length is 16 residues. The germline gives CDR1 SEHNR, CDR2 FQNEAQ (reference sequence). CDR3: CASSLSVVGEGEKLFF. The CDR3 DNA reads as TGTGCCAGCAGCTTAAGTGTGGTAGGAGAAGGAGAAAAACTGTTTTTT.

V gene TRBV18 combines with J gene TRBJ2-1; 9 nucleotides agree with TRBD1. Germline values: CDR1 KGHSH, CDR2 LQKENI. The CDR3 extends over 17 amino acids. After removal of 0 bases from V and 4 bases from J, the junction contained 7 bases not matched to a gene. The CDR3 bases are TGTGCCAGCTCACCACCTAGCAGGACAGGGGCATACAATGAGCAGTTCTTC. This gives the protein CASSPPSRTGAYNEQFF.

This sequence joins TRBV9 and TRBJ2-1; 10 bases line up with TRBD2. From germline, CDR1 is SGDLS and CDR2 YYNGEE. The ends lost 4 bases at V and 5 bases at J; junction bases unmatched: 15. The CDR3 has 18 residues. CDR3 sequence reads: CASSTRGGLALMDNEQFF. In DNA, the CDR3 is TGTGCCAGCAGCACCCGCGGGGGACTAGCGCTGATGGACAATGAGCAGTTCTTC.

In its sample, this clone was seen once. J is TRBJ1-1 and V is TRBV5-1; D perhaps matches TRBD1 (5 bases). The length of the CDR3 is 15 residues. V was trimmed by 0 bases and J by 1 base, leaving 10 bases between them. CDR1 and CDR2 (germline): SGHRS, YFSETQ. In nucleotides, the CDR3 is TGCGCCAGCAGCTTGGTTGGGGCCCAGAACACTGAAGCTTTCTTT. It codes for CASSLVGAQNTEAFF.

This chain uses TRBV7-2 with TRBJ2-7, with 7 nucleotides matching TRBD1. With V trimmed by 5 bases and J by 3 bases, 4 bases remained unmatched. This CDR3 region has 13 residues. Germline CDR1 is SGHTA and CDR2 is FQGNSA. CDR3 protein: CASSRQGIYEQYF. CDR3 DNA: TGTGCCAGCAGCCGACAGGGAATCTACGAGCAGTACTTC.

The rearrangement links TRBV30 to TRBJ2-2, with 7 bases aligning to TRBD2. This CDR3 is built from 16 residues. Germline lookup yields CDR1 GTSNPN and CDR2 SVGIG (reference sequence). The V gene end was trimmed by 2 bases and the J gene end by 2 bases; junction bases not matched to a gene: 8. The CDR3 protein is CAWSNMGEGNTGELFF. In DNA form, the CDR3 reads TGTGCCTGGAGTAATATGGGGGAGGGTAACACCGGGGAGCTGTTTTTT.

CDR3 in amino acids: CASSLRQGVAKNIQYF. CDR3 nucleotides: TGTGCCAGCAGCCTTCGACAGGGAGTAGCCAAAAACATTCAGTACTTC. This chain connects TRBV14 to TRBJ2-4, with TRBD1 identical over 7 bases. This CDR3 is built from 16 residues. In germline, CDR1 is SGHDN, CDR2 FVKESK. V shed 4 bases, J shed 0 bases, and the junction held 6 bases outside the gene matches. Looking up the rest from reference TRBV14 and TRBJ2-4 gives the full variable domain: EAGVTQFPSHSVIEKGQTVTLRCDPISGHDNLYWYRRVMGKEIKFLLHFVKESKQDESGMPNNRFLAERTGGTYSTLKVQPAELEDSGVYFCASSLRQGVAKNIQYFGAGTRLSVL.

The DNA of the CDR3 is TGTGCCAGCAGCGACGGGACAGGGGAAAATGGCTACACCTTC. Translating it yields CASSDGTGENGYTF. The chain recombines TRBV6-6 with TRBJ1-2; 10 bases match TRBD1. V was pared by 6 bases and J by 6 bases, with 7 bases of the junction left unmatched. The CDR3 consists of 14 residues. CDR1 MNHNY and CDR2 SVGAGI come from the germline V gene (reference sequence).

This clone was picked up a small number of times. V is TRBV5-4 and J is TRBJ2-7; maybe TRBD2 (6 bases). Trimming left V 4 bases short and J 6 bases short, with 11 bases between. The CDR3 is 12 amino acids. CDR1 and CDR2 (germline): SGHNT, YYREEE (reference sequence). CDR3 sequence: CASSPGGFEQYF. The CDR3 DNA follows: TGTGCCAGCAGCCCTGGGGGGTTCGAGCAGTACTTC.

This chain joins TRBV7-9 and TRBJ2-1; 8 nucleotides align to TRBD2. V shed 8 bases, J shed 3 bases, and the junction held 9 bases outside the gene matches. The CDR3 contains 15 residues. Per the germline V gene, CDR1 is SEHNR and CDR2 is FQNEAQ (reference sequence). The CDR3: CASQRGSGDYNEQFF. The CDR3 coding sequence is TGTGCCAGCCAAAGGGGTAGCGGGGACTACAATGAGCAGTTCTTC.

There are a few counts of this clone. This chain links TRBV11-2 with TRBJ1-2; 10 positions match TRBD1. The CDR3 covers 15 residues. CDR1 is SGHAT and CDR2 is FQNNGV in the germline V gene. The J segment lost 3 bases and the V segment lost 5 bases, leaving 6 bases of the junction unmatched. The CDR3 region is CASSPWTGGDYGYTF. CDR3 DNA: TGTGCCAGCAGCCCTTGGACAGGGGGGGACTATGGCTACACCTTC.

This chain links TRBV5-1 with TRBJ2-1, with 12 bases fitting TRBD2. Germline CDR1 and CDR2: SGHRS and YFSETQ. The CDR3 sequence is 15 residues long. Trimming removed 3 bases from V and 8 bases from J; junction bases left unmatched: 6. The CDR3 here is CASSWTSGKFYEQFF. In DNA, the CDR3 is TGCGCCAGCAGCTGGACTAGCGGGAAATTTTATGAGCAGTTCTTC.

There are a few counts of this clone. CDR3 amino acids: CASSLGALRGYGYTF. DNA for the CDR3: TGTGCCAGCAGCTTGGGTGCCCTTCGGGGCTATGGCTACACCTTC. The chain uses TRBV5-6 and TRBJ1-2; no definite D call. V was cut by 0 bases and J by 4 bases, with 13 bases left in between. The germline CDR1 and CDR2 sequences are SGHDT and YYEEEE. This CDR3 comprises 15 residues.

The chain uses TRBV11-2 and TRBJ1-2; 7 bases are shared with TRBD1. CDR1 is SGHAT, CDR2 FQNNGV, per germline. Unmatched junction bases numbered 5, after V lost 0 bases and J lost 7 bases. The CDR3 has 14 amino acids. The CDR3 coding sequence is TGTGCCAGCAGCTTAGATCGACAGGGAATTGGCTACACCTTC. Residues: CASSLDRQGIGYTF. Based on the CDR3 plus reference TRBV11-2 and TRBJ1-2, the full variable domain is EAGVAQSPRYKIIEKRQSVAFWCNPISGHATLYWYQQILGQGPKLLIQFQNNGVVDDSQLPKDRFSAERLKGVDSTLKIQPAKLEDSAVYLCASSLDRQGIGYTFGSGTRLTVV.

The chain links TRBV21-1 to TRBJ2-2; the D call of TRBD2 is as the table states it, not checked on the DNA. TRBV21-1 is a pseudogene locus. This CDR3 has 17 amino acids. The CDR3 protein is CASSLRSPPFGTGELFF. DNA for the CDR3: TGTGCCAGCAGCTTGCGGTCTCCTCCTTTCGGCACCGGGGAGCTGTTTTTT.

The chain recombines TRBV6-5 with TRBJ2-7; the match to TRBD1 covers 11 bases. V lost 5 bases and J lost 2; bases outside the gene matches: 2. The CDR3 has 14 amino acids. Germline loops: CDR1 MNHEY, CDR2 SVGAGI. CDR3 nucleotide sequence: TGTGCCAGCAGTAGGGGACAGGGGGCCTACGAGCAGTACTTC. Amino acid sequence: CASSRGQGAYEQYF.

This chain connects TRBV27 to TRBJ2-1, with 12 nucleotides matching TRBD2. The V gene's germline CDR1 is MNHEY and CDR2 SMNVEV (reference sequence). CDR3 length: 16 residues. V trimming: 7 bases; J trimming: 6 bases; junction bases outside the gene matches: 10. As DNA, the CDR3 is TGTGCCAGCACCCAGTGGACTAGCGGGAATATCAATGAGCAGTTCTTC. Residues: CASTQWTSGNINEQFF.

This chain joins TRBV12-5 and TRBJ1-1, with D uncertain. Trimming shortened V by 8 bases and J by 4 bases, and 2 bases separated the two germline ends. The length of the CDR3 is 9 residues. Per the germline V gene, CDR1 is LGHNT and CDR2 is FRNRAP. This CDR3 reads CASLTEAFF. The CDR3 nucleotides are TGTGCTAGTCTCACTGAAGCTTTCTTT. The complete variable domain, with remaining parts taken from reference TRBV12-5 and TRBJ1-1, reads DARVTQTPRHKVTEMGQEVTMRCQPILGHNTVFWYRQTMMQGLELLAYFRNRAPLDDSGMPKDRFSAEMPDATLATLKIQPSEPRDSAVYFCASLTEAFFGQGTRLTVV.

This clone was seen just once. This chain connects TRBV7-2 to TRBJ2-7; 7 positions agree with TRBD2. J lost 5 bases, V lost 7 bases, and 17 bases had no gene match. This CDR3 is 16 amino acids long. Germline CDR1 is SGHTA and CDR2 is FQGNSA. CDR3 loop: CASTLMGSGPWNEQYF. CDR3 nucleotides: TGTGCCAGCACCTTGATGGGTAGCGGGCCTTGGAACGAGCAGTACTTC.